Listed here are 2 T cell receptor beta chains from one sample, sequenced in a study of Ad26.COV2.S vaccination and SARS-CoV-2 variants. Clones were read by immunoSEQ multiplex PCR, and TCRdb kept only the in-frame ones, dropping some. The table shows tens of thousands of clones, with approximately 82% occurring only once. The specimen comprised peripheral blood, sampled after recovery from COVID-19. These receptors all come from a human donor who had recovered from COVID-19.

The rearrangement joins TRBV5-4 to TRBJ2-7; TRBD1 matches at 7 bases. The ends lost 7 bases at V and 4 bases at J; junction bases unmatched: 20. The CDR3 length is 17 residues. The V gene's germline CDR1 is SGHNT and CDR2 YYREEE (reference sequence). CDR3 DNA sequence: TGTGCCAGCTCTCTGGGAGTCAGGGGGAGTAGTAGATACGAGCAGTACTTC. It codes for CASSLGVRGSSRYEQYF.

In its sample, this clone was seen a few times. The V gene is TRBV6-2 or TRBV6-3, the J gene TRBJ2-7; D is unresolved. The CDR3 runs to 11 residues. Germline-derived CDR1 and CDR2 are MNHEY and SVGEGT. The V end lost 2 bases, the J end lost 6 bases, and 5 bases lay between the germline ends. The CDR3 spells CASSYGVEQYF. The CDR3 DNA reads as TGTGCCAGCAGTTACGGGGTCGAGCAGTACTTC.